One and the same sample provided the 16 T cell receptor beta chains below, sequenced in a study of T cells in Graves' hyperthyroidism and ophthalmopathy. RNA transcripts gave rise to amplified TCR beta CDR3 regions. HTBI primers were used for first-round RT-PCR of the TCR CDR3. Each CDR3 protein gets one entry after TCRdb re-called the multiplex PCR reads with MiXCR. The repertoire has about 500,000 distinct CDR3 sequences, roughly 17% of them found once; the top ten carry approximately 18%. The sequenced material came from blood. The receptors shown here come from a woman between 18 and 29 years old with Graves' hyperthyroidism.

This clonotype occurred many times. This chain links TRBV12-3 or TRBV12-4 with TRBJ2-7, with a possible D match to TRBD1 (6 bases). This CDR3 is 13 amino acids long. V shed 6 bases and J shed 3 bases, with 12 bases lying between them. The chain's CDR3 is CASSLNRDYEQYF. The CDR3 bases are TGTGCCAGCAGCCTTAACAGGGACTACGAGCAGTACTTC.

In the case of this clonotype: Mismatch with germline at one junction end may stem from a read error. The chain links TRBV5-1 to TRBJ1-1; D is undetermined. This CDR3 contains 13 residues. CDR1 and CDR2 from the germline V gene are SGHRS and YFSETQ. The CDR3 protein is CAGSLEQGTEAFF. DNA for the CDR3: TGCGCCGGCAGCTTGGAACAAGGAACTGAAGCTTTCTTT.

This clonotype was observed a few times. This chain's CDR3 is CASSFSIDNSPLHF. The CDR3 coding sequence is TGTGCCAGCAGTTTTAGTATAGATAATTCACCCCTCCACTTT. This chain uses TRBV27 with TRBJ1-6; D remains ambiguous. From germline, CDR1 is MNHEY and CDR2 SMNVEV (reference sequence). The V and J ends lost 3 bases and 5 bases respectively, with 8 bases between them. The CDR3 runs to 14 residues.

This clonotype was counted ten times or more. This rearrangement joins TRBV10-3 to TRBJ1-1; 8 nucleotides match TRBD1. The CDR3 is made up of 14 amino acids. J lost 4 bases, V lost 6 bases, and 7 bases had no gene match. The germline V gene has CDR1 ENHRY and CDR2 SYGVKD. CDR3 bases: TGTGCCATCAGGGTACAGGGGGTGAGCACTGAAGCTTTCTTT. Translating gives CAIRVQGVSTEAFF.

In this sample, this clonotype turned up many times. This chain joins TRBV12-3 or TRBV12-4 and TRBJ2-3; D uncertain. There are 14 residues in the CDR3. Trimming pared 1 base from V and 7 bases from J, leaving 12 bases between. The chain's CDR3 is CASSLVASTNTQYF. The CDR3 nucleotides are TGTGCCAGCAGTTTAGTGGCTAGTACGAATACGCAGTATTTT.

The rearrangement joins TRBV29-1 to TRBJ2-7, with TRBD1 identical over 7 bases. CDR3 length equals 13 residues. V lost 8 bases, J lost 3 bases, and 10 bases stayed unmatched. The germline V gene encodes CDR1 SQVTM and CDR2 ANQGSEA. The CDR3 DNA follows: TGCAGCACCCTCGACCCAGGGGGCTACGAGCAGTACTTC. It translates to CSTLDPGGYEQYF.

This clonotype occurred a few times. V gene TRBV4-1 combines with J gene TRBJ1-4; D unresolved. With 1 base removed from V and 7 bases from J, the gap between germline ends came to 7 bases. The CDR3 is 13 amino acids. Germline CDR1 reads MGHRA; CDR2 reads YSYEKL. CDR3: CASSQVDGEKLFF. The CDR3 coding sequence is TGCGCCAGCAGCCAAGTTGACGGTGAAAAACTGTTTTTT.

This clonotype has a handful of counts. The V and J genes are TRBV29-1 and TRBJ2-7; D unclear. V shed 4 bases and J shed 6 bases, with 10 bases lying between them. Germline CDR1 SQVTM, CDR2 ANQGSEA. The CDR3 sequence is 11 residues long. CDR3 coding DNA: TGCAGCGTTGGGGTGGCCTCCGAGCAGTACTTC. Protein: CSVGVASEQYF.

In DNA, the CDR3 is TGCGCCAGCAGCTTTACGGCGACCGGGGAGCTGTTTTTT. Translated, it gives CASSFTATGELFF. V and J are TRBV5-1 and TRBJ2-2, with D unclear. The CDR3 has 13 residues. V shed 2 bases and J shed 5 bases, with 7 bases lying between them. The V gene's germline CDR1 is SGHRS and CDR2 YFSETQ. Filled out from reference TRBV5-1 and TRBJ2-2, the complete variable domain reads KAGVTQTPRYLIKTRGQQVTLSCSPISGHRSVSWYQQTPGQGLQFLFEYFSETQRNKGNFPGRFSGRQFSNSRSEMNVSTLELGDSALYLCASSFTATGELFFGEGSRLTVL.

This clonotype was observed a few times. The CDR3 reads CASSPGEWGNQPQHF. The CDR3 DNA reads as TGTGCCAGCAGCCCAGGGGAGTGGGGCAATCAGCCCCAGCATTTT. V usage is TRBV7-9 and J usage is TRBJ1-5; D is possibly TRBD1 (6 bases). The CDR3 runs 15 residues. Trimming left V 5 bases short and J 2 bases short, with 13 bases between. CDR1 is SEHNR, CDR2 FQNEAQ, per germline (reference sequence).

The chain employs TRBV12-5 and TRBJ2-5; D gene ambiguous. V shed 0 bases and J shed 5 bases, with 4 bases lying between them. The CDR3 loop spans 12 amino acids. CDR1 is LGHNT, CDR2 FRNRAP, per germline. The CDR3 nucleotides are TGTGCTAGTGGTTTGGTATTGGAGACCCAGTACTTC. This encodes CASGLVLETQYF.

This rearrangement joins TRBV2 to TRBJ1-2; TRBD1 aligns across 8 bases. The V gene's germline CDR1 is SNHLY and CDR2 FYNNEI. J gave up 7 bases and V 8 bases, and 15 bases lay outside the gene matches. This CDR3 is 15 amino acids long. CDR3 sequence: CASRRQGNPLGGYTF. CDR3 DNA: TGTGCCAGCCGTCGACAGGGGAACCCCCTTGGTGGCTACACCTTC.

There are many counts of this clonotype. The rearrangement uses TRBV12-3 or TRBV12-4 and TRBJ1-2; no clear D gene. Trimming cost V 6 bases and J 3 bases, with 14 bases left between them. This CDR3 has 14 amino acids. The CDR3 protein is CASRSGRIDYGYTF. CDR3 bases: TGTGCCAGCAGATCAGGACGGATTGACTATGGCTACACCTTC.

This clonotype was picked up a small number of times. The chain couples TRBV27 to TRBJ1-6; 8 bases fit TRBD1. The J segment lost 6 bases and the V segment lost 2 bases, leaving 3 bases of the junction unmatched. This CDR3 is built from 15 residues. Germline V gene sequence: CDR1 MNHEY, CDR2 SMNVEV (reference sequence). The CDR3 loop reads CASSLVTGGNSPLHF. The CDR3 nucleotides are TGTGCCAGCAGTTTAGTTACAGGGGGTAATTCACCCCTCCACTTT.

This clonotype was seen ten or more times. The V call is TRBV7-9, the J call TRBJ2-7; 11 positions match TRBD2. CDR3 size: 15 residues. In germline, CDR1 is SEHNR, CDR2 FQNEAQ (reference sequence). The V gene end was trimmed by 1 base and the J gene end by 4 bases; junction bases not matched to a gene: 3. The CDR3 DNA sequence: TGTGCCAGCAGCTTAGGAGGACTAGCGGGTTACGAGCAGTACTTC. Residues: CASSLGGLAGYEQYF.

V usage is TRBV7-2 and J usage is TRBJ2-3; D is possibly TRBD1 or TRBD2 (5 bases each). Germline V lookup: CDR1 SGHTA, CDR2 FQGNSA. The germline V and J ends were trimmed by 4 bases and 6 bases, with 20 bases remaining between them. The CDR3 runs to 16 residues. The CDR3 DNA reads as TGTGCCAGCAGCTGGGCCGGGACGTGGGCTGTGGATACGCAGTATTTT. This encodes CASSWAGTWAVDTQYF.